These 20 T cell receptor beta chains originate from one sample sequenced in a study of Ad26.COV2.S vaccination and SARS-CoV-2 variants. Specified treatment: around 19 received Ad26.COV2.S at low or high dose, single or two shots; about 5 received placebo; per-sample allocation not given. Collection of the samples took place on day 63 after the first injection of vaccine or placebo. The protocol was immunoSEQ multiplex PCR, while the TCRdb copy is restricted to in-frame clones and leaves out a portion. The sample holds roughly 420,000 clones, 88% seen once. Material: peripheral blood, obtained in a trial of Ad26.COV2.S vaccine versus placebo. The receptor set was obtained from a person between 18 and 60 years old who received the Ad26.COV2.S COVID-19 vaccine or a placebo.

J is TRBJ2-7 and V is TRBV27; D ambiguous. Germline CDR1 reads MNHEY; CDR2 reads SMNVEV (reference sequence). Trimming shortened V by 1 base and J by 0 bases, and 7 bases separated the two germline ends. CDR3 length: 14 residues. The CDR3: CASSLLSDSYEQYF. In DNA form, the CDR3 reads TGTGCCAGCAGTTTATTGTCGGACTCCTACGAGCAGTACTTC.

J is TRBJ1-5 and V is TRBV3-1 (or the pseudogene TRBV3-2); D gene unclear. CDR1 LGHDT and CDR2 YNNKEL come from the germline V gene (reference sequence). The ends were cut back, 1 base at V and 0 bases at J, with 7 bases in the middle. This CDR3 region has 15 residues. CDR3 in DNA: TGTGCCAGCAGCCAAGGGAGGGTTAGCAATCAGCCCCAGCATTTT. Protein product: CASSQGRVSNQPQHF.

V and J are TRBV4-3 and TRBJ2-2, with TRBD2 as a possible D gene (6 bases). There are 15 residues in the CDR3. Germline CDR1 is LGHNA and CDR2 is YSLEER. The ends were cut back, 4 bases at V and 4 bases at J, with 13 bases in the middle. The CDR3 sequence: CASSPPPAGTGELFF. Written as DNA, the CDR3 is TGCGCCAGCAGCCCCCCCCCAGCGGGCACCGGGGAGCTGTTTTTT.

The gene calls are TRBV7-9 and TRBJ2-1, with 7 bases matching TRBD1. Germline V gives CDR1 SEHNR, CDR2 FQNEAQ (reference sequence). Trimming took 5 bases from V and 0 from J; bases not matched to a gene: 10. The CDR3 loop spans 17 amino acids. The CDR3 region is CASSPTQQGPSYNEQFF. CDR3 nucleotide sequence: TGTGCCAGCAGCCCCACCCAACAGGGGCCCTCCTACAATGAGCAGTTCTTC.

The chain carries TRBV3-1 (or the pseudogene TRBV3-2) and TRBJ1-4; D is unresolved. The germline V and J ends were trimmed by 0 bases and 8 bases, with 13 bases remaining between them. This CDR3 contains 15 residues. Germline lookup yields CDR1 LGHDT and CDR2 YNNKEL (reference sequence). The chain's CDR3 is CASSQDPAWSEKLFF. As DNA, the CDR3 is TGTGCCAGCAGCCAAGATCCCGCCTGGTCGGAAAAACTGTTTTTT.

V is TRBV19 and J is TRBJ2-1, with 7 bases fitting TRBD2. CDR1 and CDR2 from the germline V gene are LNHDA and SQIVND (reference sequence). V lost 5 bases and J lost 5; bases outside the gene matches: 9. CDR3 size: 15 residues. The CDR3 spells CASSPETAGDNEQFF. CDR3 nucleotide sequence: TGTGCCAGTAGTCCCGAGACCGCGGGGGACAATGAGCAGTTCTTC. The variable domain in full, with the rest retrieved from reference TRBV19 and TRBJ2-1, is DGGITQSPKYLFRKEGQNVTLSCEQNLNHDAMYWYRQDPGQGLRLIYYSQIVNDFQKGDIAEGYSVSREKKESFPLTVTSAQKNPTAFYLCASSPETAGDNEQFFGPGTRLTVL.

J is TRBJ2-3 and V is TRBV6-2 or TRBV6-3; D call uncertain. There are 11 residues in the CDR3. Germline values: CDR1 MNHEY, CDR2 SVGEGT. Deletions cut 6 bases from V and 7 bases from J, with 8 bases between. CDR3 region: CASSDPYTQYF. CDR3 coding DNA: TGTGCCAGCAGCGACCCCTATACGCAGTATTTT.

The rearrangement uses TRBV12-3 or TRBV12-4 and TRBJ1-5; D ambiguous. The CDR3 length is 13 residues. V dropped 8 bases and J dropped 3 bases, with 11 bases sitting between them. The CDR3 nucleotides are TGTGCCAGCGGAACCCGATCCAATCAGCCCCAGCATTTT. Protein product: CASGTRSNQPQHF.

The chain couples TRBV5-8 to TRBJ2-4, with unresolved D. Deletions cut 7 bases from V and 0 bases from J, with 8 bases between. This CDR3 spans 13 amino acids. The germline V gene has CDR1 SGHTS and CDR2 YDEGEE. CDR3 sequence: CASRQLAKNIQYF. The CDR3 DNA reads as TGTGCCAGCCGGCAGTTAGCCAAAAACATTCAGTACTTC.

This clone was detected once. This CDR3 is CASSPSGYGEKLFF. CDR3 coding DNA: TGCGCCAGCAGCCCCTCAGGGTACGGTGAAAAACTGTTTTTT. J is TRBJ1-4 and V is TRBV4-3, with TRBD1 as a possible D gene (5 bases). Germline values: CDR1 LGHNA, CDR2 YSLEER. With 4 bases removed from V and 7 bases from J, the gap between germline ends came to 13 bases. This CDR3 contains 14 residues.

The sample holds a few counts of this clone. The chain joins TRBV29-1 to TRBJ2-3; D possibly corresponds to TRBD2 (5 bases). In germline, CDR1 is SQVTM, CDR2 ANQGSEA. Trimming removed 6 bases from V and 1 base from J, with 14 bases in between. The CDR3 has 14 residues. The CDR3 nucleotides are TGCAGCGTAGACCCCGGGCGGGGCACAGATACGCAGTATTTT. Translated: CSVDPGRGTDTQYF.

This chain joins TRBV7-9 and TRBJ2-1; 7 bases fit TRBD2. From germline, CDR1 is SEHNR and CDR2 FQNEAQ (reference sequence). J lost 0 bases, V lost 5 bases, and 10 bases had no gene match. CDR3 length equals 17 residues. CDR3 in DNA: TGTGCCAGCAGCCTCCGGGAGGCACGAAGCTCCTACAATGAGCAGTTCTTC. Translating it yields CASSLREARSSYNEQFF. The whole variable domain, remainder taken from reference TRBV7-9 and TRBJ2-1, is DTGVSQNPRHKITKRGQNVTFRCDPISEHNRLYWYRQTLGQGPEFLTYFQNEAQLEKSRLLSDRFSAERPKGSFSTLEIQRTEQGDSAMYLCASSLREARSSYNEQFFGPGTRLTVL.

V usage is TRBV5-6 and J usage is TRBJ2-2, with unresolved D. The CDR3 is made up of 17 amino acids. Germline CDR1 reads SGHDT; CDR2 reads YYEEEE. V lost 3 bases and J 0 bases, leaving 15 bases between the germline ends. CDR3 sequence (DNA): TGTGCCAGCAGCTGGTTAGCCGTCAGCTCGAACACCGGGGAGCTGTTTTTT. It yields the protein CASSWLAVSSNTGELFF.

This clone showed up just once. The rearrangement links TRBV4-1 to TRBJ1-2; the D gene is possibly TRBD1 (5 bases). V lost 0 bases to trimming and J lost 3 bases, with 17 bases between them. The CDR3 length is 17 residues. Germline lookup yields CDR1 MGHRA and CDR2 YSYEKL. The CDR3 sequence is CASSQDAPGQEDYGYTF. DNA for the CDR3: TGCGCCAGCAGCCAAGATGCTCCGGGGCAGGAGGACTATGGCTACACCTTC.

This chain uses TRBV5-1 with TRBJ2-2; 10 bases line up with TRBD1. Per germline, CDR1 SGHRS and CDR2 YFSETQ. The CDR3 runs to 15 residues. J gave up 4 bases and V 3 bases, and 3 bases lay outside the gene matches. CDR3 amino acids: CASSWDRGSTGELFF. As DNA, the CDR3 is TGCGCCAGCAGCTGGGACAGGGGAAGCACCGGGGAGCTGTTTTTT.

This sequence joins TRBV7-9 and TRBJ1-1; D gene ambiguous. V was shortened by 7 bases and J by 5 bases, with 17 bases between the two germline ends. Germline V lookup: CDR1 SEHNR, CDR2 FQNEAQ (reference sequence). CDR3 size: 14 residues. The CDR3, as DNA: TGTGCCAGCACCTCTATCACGAGTGAAACTGAAGCTTTCTTT. The encoded protein is CASTSITSETEAFF.

This chain joins TRBV15 and TRBJ2-3, with a tentative D call TRBD1 (6 bases). CDR1 and CDR2 (germline): LNHNV, YYDKDF (reference sequence). Deletions cut 3 bases from V and 2 bases from J, with 18 bases between. The CDR3 contains 17 residues. The CDR3 loop reads CATSRRRTVPDTDTQYF. CDR3 nucleotide sequence: TGTGCCACCAGCAGGCGCAGGACAGTCCCTGACACAGATACGCAGTATTTT.

V is TRBV6-5 and J is TRBJ2-2; D is unresolved. The V end was cut by 0 bases, the J end by 1 base, with 6 bases between. CDR1 MNHEY and CDR2 SVGAGI come from the germline V gene. The CDR3 length is 15 residues. The chain's CDR3 is CASSYSRQNTGELFF. CDR3 bases: TGTGCCAGCAGTTACTCGAGACAGAACACCGGGGAGCTGTTTTTT.

The gene calls are TRBV10-2 and TRBJ1-3; possible D gene TRBD1, 5 bases. The CDR3 spans 16 residues. Germline-derived CDR1 and CDR2 are WSHSY and SAAADI. V was pared by 1 base and J by 8 bases, with 18 bases between. The CDR3 coding sequence is TGCGCCAGCAGTGAGTTACGGGACTGGGAGATAGACACCATATATTTT. It yields the protein CASSELRDWEIDTIYF.

The chain links TRBV5-1 to TRBJ2-7; D remains unclear. This CDR3 comprises 13 residues. Germline loops: CDR1 SGHRS, CDR2 YFSETQ. V shed 3 bases and J shed 3 bases, with 10 bases lying between them. The DNA of the CDR3 is TGCGCCAGCAGCTGGGCCCAAAACTACGAGCAGTACTTC. As protein: CASSWAQNYEQYF. Using reference TRBV5-1 and TRBJ2-7 for the parts outside the CDR3, the full variable domain is KAGVTQTPRYLIKTRGQQVTLSCSPISGHRSVSWYQQTPGQGLQFLFEYFSETQRNKGNFPGRFSGRQFSNSRSEMNVSTLELGDSALYLCASSWAQNYEQYFGPGTRLTVT.